This T cell receptor (beta chain) was identified during a study of identical twins. Healthy Caucasians made up all donors. This CDR3 region has 14 residues. Looked up from germline, CDR1 is MNHNS and CDR2 is SASEGT. The V end was cut by 6 bases, the J end by 3 bases, with 15 bases between. This clonotype was counted between two and nine times. A single record per CDR3 protein comes from TCRdb applying MiXCR to the 5' RACE reads. Of some 500,000 distinct CDR3 sequences listed, just under 10% were seen once; the top ten hold 2.5% to 3%. The same data also contributed to another study, on yellow fever vaccine responses in identical twins. This second report adds: Reports say the vaccine T cell response in twins looked partly convergent and partly personalized.

The TCR was taken from a young woman in good health. Sequencing input: PBMCs. The V gene is TRBV6-1, the J gene TRBJ2-7, with D possibly matching TRBD2 (6 bases). The CDR3 loop is CASSPGGVIYEQYF. The CDR3 DNA reads as TGTGCCAGCAGCCCCGGAGGGGTTATCTACGAGCAGTACTTC.